The T cell receptor (beta chain) described here comes from a study of quantifying T cell responses using KT2 cells. Study details: cDNA was made from DNase-treated RNA using alpha and beta constant primers.

This clonotype turned up a few times. Its target is unknown. Study-wide points: KT2 sequences were detected down to about one KT2 cell per 100,000 PBMC.

An oligo carrying a UMI was ligated to the cDNA 3' end. The first PCR ran three to four cycles with an equimolar RC1.1 and RC1.2 beta primer mix. MiXCR, run by TCRdb on the UMI-ligation and nested PCR reads, gives a single entry per CDR3 protein. The sample lists some 33,000 distinct CDR3 sequences, approximately 10% occurring once. The sequence came from a human donor. Input material: PBMCs spiked with cells of the T cell clone KT2.

CDR3 sequence (DNA): TGCGCCAGCAGCTTGGGTGGTTTCGATGAGCAGTTCTTC. Encoded protein: CASSLGGFDEQFF. V is TRBV5-1 and J is TRBJ2-1; D unclear. The CDR3 is made up of 13 amino acids. Germline V gene sequence: CDR1 SGHRS, CDR2 YFSETQ. With 0 bases removed from V and 8 bases from J, the gap between germline ends came to 9 bases.